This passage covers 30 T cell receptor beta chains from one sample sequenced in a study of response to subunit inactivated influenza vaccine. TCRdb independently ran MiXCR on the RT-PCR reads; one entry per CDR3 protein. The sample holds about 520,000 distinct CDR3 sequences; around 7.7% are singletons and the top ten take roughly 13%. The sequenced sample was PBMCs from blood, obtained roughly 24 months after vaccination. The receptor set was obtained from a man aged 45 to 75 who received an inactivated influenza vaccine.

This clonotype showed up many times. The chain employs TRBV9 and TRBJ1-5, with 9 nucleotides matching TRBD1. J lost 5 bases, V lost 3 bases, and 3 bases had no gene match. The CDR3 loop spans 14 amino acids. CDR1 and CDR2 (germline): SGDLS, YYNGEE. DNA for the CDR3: TGTGCCAGCAGCGCTGGGACAGGGCATCAGCCCCAGCATTTT. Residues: CASSAGTGHQPQHF. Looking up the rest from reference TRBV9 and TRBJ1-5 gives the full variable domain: DSGVTQTPKHLITATGQRVTLRCSPRSGDLSVYWYQQSLDQGLQFLIQYYNGEERAKGNILERFSAQQFPDLHSELNLSSLELGDSALYFCASSAGTGHQPQHFGDGTRLSIL.

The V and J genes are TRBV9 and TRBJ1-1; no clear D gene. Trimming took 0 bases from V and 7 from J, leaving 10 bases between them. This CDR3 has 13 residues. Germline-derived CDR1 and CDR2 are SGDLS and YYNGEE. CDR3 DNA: TGTGCCAGCAGCGTAGACGGTAAGGGTGAAGCTTTCTTT. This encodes CASSVDGKGEAFF.

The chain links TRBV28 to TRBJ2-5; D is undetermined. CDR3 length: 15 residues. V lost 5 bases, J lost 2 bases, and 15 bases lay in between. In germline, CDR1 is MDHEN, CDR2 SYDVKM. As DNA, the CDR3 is TGTGCCAGCAGTCAAGGAATAGTTCCTCAAGAGACCCAGTACTTC. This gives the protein CASSQGIVPQETQYF.

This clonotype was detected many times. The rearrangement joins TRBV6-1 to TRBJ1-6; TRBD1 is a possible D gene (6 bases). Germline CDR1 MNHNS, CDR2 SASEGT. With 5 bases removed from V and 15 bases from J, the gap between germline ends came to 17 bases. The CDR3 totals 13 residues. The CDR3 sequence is CASSLTGPDFLHF. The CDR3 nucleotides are TGTGCCAGCAGTCTAACAGGGCCCGACTTCCTCCACTTT.

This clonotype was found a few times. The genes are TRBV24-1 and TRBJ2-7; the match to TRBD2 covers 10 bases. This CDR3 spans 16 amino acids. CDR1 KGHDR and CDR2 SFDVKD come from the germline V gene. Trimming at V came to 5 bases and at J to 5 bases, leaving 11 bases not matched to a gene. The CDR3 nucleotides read TGTGCCACCAGTGCCTCTTGGCTAGCGGGAGACGACGAGCAGTACTTC. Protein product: CATSASWLAGDDEQYF.

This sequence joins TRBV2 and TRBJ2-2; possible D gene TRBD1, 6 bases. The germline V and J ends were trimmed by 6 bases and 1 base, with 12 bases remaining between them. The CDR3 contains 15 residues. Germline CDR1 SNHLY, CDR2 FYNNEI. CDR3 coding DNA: TGTGCCAGCAGCGTGACAGGAAGGAACACCGGGGAGCTGTTTTTT. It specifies CASSVTGRNTGELFF.

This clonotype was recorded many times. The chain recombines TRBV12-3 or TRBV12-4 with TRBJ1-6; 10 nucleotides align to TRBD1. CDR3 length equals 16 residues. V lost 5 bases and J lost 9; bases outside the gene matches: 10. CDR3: CASSPSMTGGPSPLHF. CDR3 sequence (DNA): TGTGCCAGCAGTCCATCCATGACAGGGGGCCCTTCACCCCTCCACTTT.

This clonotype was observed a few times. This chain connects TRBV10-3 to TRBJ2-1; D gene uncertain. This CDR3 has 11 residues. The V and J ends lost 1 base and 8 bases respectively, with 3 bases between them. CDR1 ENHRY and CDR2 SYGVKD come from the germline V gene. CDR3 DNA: TGTGCCATCAGTGAGTTATATGAGCAGTTCTTC. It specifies CAISELYEQFF.

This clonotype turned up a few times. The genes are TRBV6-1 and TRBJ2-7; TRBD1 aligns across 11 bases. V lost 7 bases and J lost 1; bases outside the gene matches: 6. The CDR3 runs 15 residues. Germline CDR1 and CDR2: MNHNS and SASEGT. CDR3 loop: CASTKGQGASYEQYF. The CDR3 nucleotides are TGTGCCAGCACTAAAGGACAGGGGGCTTCCTACGAGCAGTACTTC.

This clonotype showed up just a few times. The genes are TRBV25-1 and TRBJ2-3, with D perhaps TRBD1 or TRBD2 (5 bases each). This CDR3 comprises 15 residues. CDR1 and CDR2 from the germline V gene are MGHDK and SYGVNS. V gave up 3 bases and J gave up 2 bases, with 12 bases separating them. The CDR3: CASSDRELDTDTQYF. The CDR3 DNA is TGTGCCAGCAGTGACAGGGAGTTAGACACAGATACGCAGTATTTT.

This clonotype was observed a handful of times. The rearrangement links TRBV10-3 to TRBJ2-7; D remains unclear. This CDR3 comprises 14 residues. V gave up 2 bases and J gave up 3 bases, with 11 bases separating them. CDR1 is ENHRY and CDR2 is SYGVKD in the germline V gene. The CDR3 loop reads CAISEGSDGYEQYF. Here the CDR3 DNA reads TGTGCCATCAGTGAGGGCAGCGACGGCTACGAGCAGTACTTC.

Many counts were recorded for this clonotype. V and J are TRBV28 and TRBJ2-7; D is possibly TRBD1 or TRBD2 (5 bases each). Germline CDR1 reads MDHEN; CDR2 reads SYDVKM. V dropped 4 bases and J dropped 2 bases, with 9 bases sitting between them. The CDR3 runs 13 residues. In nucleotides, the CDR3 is TGTGCCAGCAGTTGGGACGTCGCCTACGAGCAGTACTTC. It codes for CASSWDVAYEQYF.

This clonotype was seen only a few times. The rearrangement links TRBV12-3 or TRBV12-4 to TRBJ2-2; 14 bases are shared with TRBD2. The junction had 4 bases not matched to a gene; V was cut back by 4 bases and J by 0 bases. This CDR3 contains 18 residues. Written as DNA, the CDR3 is TGTGCCAGCAGTTCCGGGACTAGCGGGGGCCCGAACACCGGGGAGCTGTTTTTT. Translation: CASSSGTSGGPNTGELFF.

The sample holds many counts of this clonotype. CDR3 DNA sequence: TGTGCCAGCAGCTTGGCGGCAGGGGGCTACGAGCAGTACTTC. Amino acids: CASSLAAGGYEQYF. The gene calls are TRBV5-5 and TRBJ2-7; TRBD1 matches at 7 bases. After removal of 0 bases from V and 3 bases from J, the junction contained 3 bases not matched to a gene. This CDR3 contains 14 residues. The germline CDR1 and CDR2 sequences are SGHKS and YYEKEE (reference sequence).

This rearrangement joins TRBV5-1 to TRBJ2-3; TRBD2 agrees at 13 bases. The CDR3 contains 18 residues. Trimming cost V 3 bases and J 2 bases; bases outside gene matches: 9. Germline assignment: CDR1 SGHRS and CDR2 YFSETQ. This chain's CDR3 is CASSWGLAGTTYTDTQYF. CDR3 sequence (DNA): TGCGCCAGCAGCTGGGGACTAGCGGGGACGACATACACAGATACGCAGTATTTT.

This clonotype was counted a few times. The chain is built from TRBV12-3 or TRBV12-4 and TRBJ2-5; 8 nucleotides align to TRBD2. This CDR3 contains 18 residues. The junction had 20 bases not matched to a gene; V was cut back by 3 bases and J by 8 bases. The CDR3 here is CASSFRLAGTGLGETQYF. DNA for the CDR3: TGTGCCAGCAGTTTCCGGTTAGCGGGGACCGGTTTGGGAGAAACCCAGTACTTC.

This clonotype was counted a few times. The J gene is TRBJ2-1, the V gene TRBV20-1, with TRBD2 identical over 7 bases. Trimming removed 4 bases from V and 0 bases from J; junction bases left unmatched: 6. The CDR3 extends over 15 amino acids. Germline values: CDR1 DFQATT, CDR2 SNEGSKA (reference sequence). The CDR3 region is CSATASGISYNEQFF. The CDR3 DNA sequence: TGCAGTGCTACTGCTAGCGGTATCTCCTACAATGAGCAGTTCTTC.

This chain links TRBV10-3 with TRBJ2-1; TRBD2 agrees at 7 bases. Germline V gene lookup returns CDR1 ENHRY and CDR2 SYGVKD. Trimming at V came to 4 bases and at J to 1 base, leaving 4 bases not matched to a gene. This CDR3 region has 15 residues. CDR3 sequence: CAISVDSGSYNEQFF. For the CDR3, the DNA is TGTGCCATCAGTGTCGATAGCGGGTCCTACAATGAGCAGTTCTTC.

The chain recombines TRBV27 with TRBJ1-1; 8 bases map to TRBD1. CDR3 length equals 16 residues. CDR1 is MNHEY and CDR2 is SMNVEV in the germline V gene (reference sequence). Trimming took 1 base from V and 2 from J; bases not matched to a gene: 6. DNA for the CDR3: TGTGCCAGCAGTTTATACGAGGACAGGGTAAACACTGAAGCTTTCTTT. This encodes CASSLYEDRVNTEAFF.

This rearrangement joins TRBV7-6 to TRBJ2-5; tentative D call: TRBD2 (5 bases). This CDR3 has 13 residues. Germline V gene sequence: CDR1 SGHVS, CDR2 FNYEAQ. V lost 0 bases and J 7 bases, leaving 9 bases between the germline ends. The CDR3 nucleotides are TGTGCCAGCAGCTTAGCGGCGGAGGTGACCCAGTACTTC. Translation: CASSLAAEVTQYF. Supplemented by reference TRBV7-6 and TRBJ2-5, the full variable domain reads GAGVSQSPRYKVTKRGQDVALRCDPISGHVSLYWYRQALGQGPEFLTYFNYEAQQDKSGLPNDRFSAERPEGSISTLTIQRTEQRDSAMYRCASSLAAEVTQYFGPGTRLLVL.

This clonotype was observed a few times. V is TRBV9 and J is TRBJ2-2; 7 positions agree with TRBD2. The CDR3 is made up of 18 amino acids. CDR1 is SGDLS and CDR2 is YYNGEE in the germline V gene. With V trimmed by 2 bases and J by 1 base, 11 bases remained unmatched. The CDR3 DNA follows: TGTGCCAGCAGCGTGTGGTTAGCGGGTACTCTGAACACCGGGGAGCTGTTTTTT. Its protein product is CASSVWLAGTLNTGELFF.

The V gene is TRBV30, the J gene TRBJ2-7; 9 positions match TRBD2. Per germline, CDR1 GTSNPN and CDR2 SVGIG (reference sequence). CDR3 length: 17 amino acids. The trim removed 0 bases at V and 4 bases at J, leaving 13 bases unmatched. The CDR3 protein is CAWSVIEGISGSYEQYF. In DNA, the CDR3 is TGTGCCTGGAGTGTCATCGAGGGGATTAGCGGGAGTTACGAGCAGTACTTC.

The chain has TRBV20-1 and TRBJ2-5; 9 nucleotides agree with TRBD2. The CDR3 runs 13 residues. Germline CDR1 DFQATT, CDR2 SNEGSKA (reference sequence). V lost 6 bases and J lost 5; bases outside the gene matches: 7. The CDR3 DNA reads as TGCAGTGCACGAGCGGGAGGACGGGAGACCCAGTACTTC. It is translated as CSARAGGRETQYF.

The CDR3 here is CASSRDRRASGGYTF. In nucleotides, the CDR3 is TGTGCCAGCAGCCGAGACAGGAGAGCAAGTGGTGGCTACACCTTC. The V and J genes are TRBV6-1 and TRBJ1-2; D possibly corresponds to TRBD1 (6 bases). CDR3 length equals 15 residues. CDR1 and CDR2 from the germline V gene are MNHNS and SASEGT. Trimming cost V 6 bases and J 7 bases, with 21 bases left between them.

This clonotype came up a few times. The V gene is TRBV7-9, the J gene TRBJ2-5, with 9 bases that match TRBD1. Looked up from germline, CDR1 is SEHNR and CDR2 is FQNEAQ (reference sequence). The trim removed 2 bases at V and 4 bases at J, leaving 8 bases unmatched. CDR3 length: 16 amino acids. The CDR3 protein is CASSLSYTGGRETQYF. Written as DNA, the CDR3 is TGTGCCAGCAGCTTATCTTATACAGGGGGCCGAGAGACCCAGTACTTC.

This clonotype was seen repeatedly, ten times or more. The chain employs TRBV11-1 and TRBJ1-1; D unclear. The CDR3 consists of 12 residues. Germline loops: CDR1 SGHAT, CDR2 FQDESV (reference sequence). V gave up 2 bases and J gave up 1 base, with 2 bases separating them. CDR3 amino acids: CASSLQNTEAFF. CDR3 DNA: TGTGCCAGCAGCTTACAGAACACTGAAGCTTTCTTT.

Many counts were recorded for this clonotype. The CDR3 loop is CASSPPLDSRVEAFF. CDR3 nucleotides: TGTGCCAGCTCACCACCTTTGGACTCCAGGGTGGAAGCTTTCTTT. The chain carries TRBV18 and TRBJ1-1, with a weak D call TRBD1 (5 bases). Trimming shortened V by 0 bases and J by 8 bases, and 16 bases separated the two germline ends. CDR1 KGHSH and CDR2 LQKENI come from the germline V gene. The CDR3 spans 15 residues.

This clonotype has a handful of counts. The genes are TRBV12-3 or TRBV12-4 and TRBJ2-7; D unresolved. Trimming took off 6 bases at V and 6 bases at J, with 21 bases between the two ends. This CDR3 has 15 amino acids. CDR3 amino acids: CASSDRGPEPLEQYF. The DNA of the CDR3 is TGTGCCAGCAGCGACCGTGGACCCGAGCCCCTCGAGCAGTACTTC.

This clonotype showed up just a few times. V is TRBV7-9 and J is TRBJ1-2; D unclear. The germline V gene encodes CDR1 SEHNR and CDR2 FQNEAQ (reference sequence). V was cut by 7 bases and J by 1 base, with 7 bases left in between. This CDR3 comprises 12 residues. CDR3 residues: CASNLVNYGYTF. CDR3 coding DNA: TGTGCCAGCAATCTGGTTAACTATGGCTACACCTTC.

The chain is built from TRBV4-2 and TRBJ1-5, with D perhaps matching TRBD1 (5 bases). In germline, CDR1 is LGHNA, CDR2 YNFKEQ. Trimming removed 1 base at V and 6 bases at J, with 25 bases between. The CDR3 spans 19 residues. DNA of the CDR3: TGTGCCAGCAGCCAAGCAGGGACCACGCTAGGGTGGAGGGGTCAGCCCCAGCATTTT. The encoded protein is CASSQAGTTLGWRGQPQHF.